Following are 19 T cell receptor beta chains from one sample sequenced in a study of blood T cell repertoires in COVID-19. Here immunoSEQ multiplex PCR was the method, and the copy in TCRdb shows in-frame clones only, minus some. The sample consists of around 68,000 clones, 75% to 90% of them appearing once. Sequenced material: peripheral blood. These TCRs come from a human donor in a cohort sampled during active COVID-19.

J is TRBJ2-7 and V is TRBV14, with D possibly matching TRBD1 (7 bases). This CDR3 is built from 16 residues. Trimming cost V 0 bases and J 2 bases, with 14 bases left between them. Germline V gene data show CDR1 as SGHDN and CDR2 as FVKESK. The CDR3 DNA reads TGTGCCAGCAGCCAAGATTCCCCCAGGGGGGCCTACGAGCAGTACTTC. Its protein product is CASSQDSPRGAYEQYF.

The chain couples TRBV7-3 to TRBJ2-3, with D unclear. Per the germline V gene, CDR1 is SGHTA and CDR2 is FQGTGA. V was shortened by 5 bases and J by 9 bases, with 21 bases between the two germline ends. The CDR3 has 15 amino acids. The DNA of the CDR3 is TGTGCCAGCAGCGATTATTTTCAGGCTGGTTCCACGCAGTATTTT. It is translated as CASSDYFQAGSTQYF.

The rearrangement links TRBV27 to TRBJ2-1, with D maybe TRBD1 (5 bases). Between the trimmed V and J ends, which lost 1 base and 6 bases, there was a span of 10 bases. Germline V gene sequence: CDR1 MNHEY, CDR2 SMNVEV (reference sequence). This CDR3 comprises 14 residues. The CDR3 region is CASSLFRVSNEQFF. DNA of the CDR3: TGTGCCAGCAGTTTATTCAGGGTGAGCAATGAGCAGTTCTTC.

This chain uses TRBV28 with TRBJ1-2; D not resolved. Trimming stripped 2 bases from V and 0 bases from J, with 7 bases between. The CDR3 spans 14 residues. Germline CDR1 and CDR2: MDHEN and SYDVKM. Here the CDR3 reads CASSLGSANYGYTF. DNA of the CDR3: TGTGCCAGCAGTTTAGGGAGCGCTAACTATGGCTACACCTTC.

The DNA of the CDR3 is TGCAGTGCTAGTTTACAGACTGAAGCTTTCTTT. As protein: CSASLQTEAFF. The V and J genes are TRBV20-1 and TRBJ1-1; D is unresolved. Trimming stripped 3 bases from V and 5 bases from J, with 7 bases between. In germline, CDR1 is DFQATT, CDR2 SNEGSKA (reference sequence). CDR3 length equals 11 residues.

The chain employs TRBV19 and TRBJ2-1, with 7 bases fitting TRBD2. Germline lookup yields CDR1 LNHDA and CDR2 SQIVND (reference sequence). The CDR3 totals 14 residues. V lost 5 bases and J lost 7; bases outside the gene matches: 8. CDR3 bases: TGTGCCAGTAGTGTCTGGCCAGCGGGGAATGAGCAGTTCTTC. Encoded protein: CASSVWPAGNEQFF.

This chain uses TRBV7-2 with TRBJ2-3, with D tentatively TRBD1 (6 bases). V lost 5 bases to trimming and J lost 5 bases, with 20 bases between them. Germline V gene data show CDR1 as SGHTA and CDR2 as FQGNSA. CDR3 length: 16 residues. CDR3 region: CASSVRFGGSGDTQYF. In DNA form, the CDR3 reads TGTGCCAGCAGCGTTCGGTTTGGGGGCTCCGGAGATACGCAGTATTTT.

This clone was seen once. V gene TRBV5-1 combines with J gene TRBJ2-3; TRBD2 aligns across 10 bases. The CDR3 spans 19 residues. Germline V gene lookup returns CDR1 SGHRS and CDR2 YFSETQ. The V and J ends lost 3 bases and 5 bases, in that order; junction bases with no gene match: 18. The CDR3 is CASSSTGVSAGGPGDTQYF. CDR3 nucleotide sequence: TGCGCCAGCAGCTCGACAGGGGTCTCAGCGGGAGGGCCGGGAGATACGCAGTATTTT. The whole variable domain, filled in from reference TRBV5-1 and TRBJ2-3, reads KAGVTQTPRYLIKTRGQQVTLSCSPISGHRSVSWYQQTPGQGLQFLFEYFSETQRNKGNFPGRFSGRQFSNSRSEMNVSTLELGDSALYLCASSSTGVSAGGPGDTQYFGPGTRLTVL.

The CDR3 loop reads CASSSTSGGAQETQYF. For the CDR3, the DNA is TGTGCCAGCAGTTCAACTAGCGGGGGGGCCCAGGAGACCCAGTACTTC. The gene calls are TRBV27 and TRBJ2-5; the match to TRBD2 covers 13 bases. The germline gives CDR1 MNHEY, CDR2 SMNVEV (reference sequence). Trimming at V came to 4 bases and at J to 5 bases, leaving 7 bases not matched to a gene. This CDR3 is built from 16 residues.

This clone was seen a few times. This chain joins TRBV7-3 and TRBJ2-1; TRBD2 agrees at 11 bases. The CDR3 sequence is 15 residues long. The V and J ends lost 3 bases and 6 bases, in that order; junction bases with no gene match: 4. CDR1 SGHTA and CDR2 FQGTGA come from the germline V gene. The CDR3 reads CASSFTGTSGNEQFF. The CDR3 region has the DNA TGTGCCAGCAGCTTCACCGGGACTAGCGGCAATGAGCAGTTCTTC.

Regarding this clone: At one of its ends the junction is not consistent with the germline gene, which may arise from a read error. This chain links TRBV28 with TRBJ2-7; the D is unclear. CDR3 length equals 12 residues. Looked up from germline, CDR1 is MDHEN and CDR2 is SYDVKM. DNA of the CDR3: TGTGCCGGCAGTTTATCGGAGTACGAGCAGTACTTC. This gives the protein CAGSLSEYEQYF.

This clone was counted a few times. The chain joins TRBV27 to TRBJ1-4; D is unclear. V lost 0 bases and J 0 bases, leaving 11 bases between the germline ends. CDR1 MNHEY and CDR2 SMNVEV come from the germline V gene (reference sequence). The CDR3 covers 17 residues. The CDR3 is CASSLSARQSTNEKLFF. The CDR3 coding sequence is TGTGCCAGCAGTTTATCGGCCAGGCAGTCAACTAATGAAAAACTGTTTTTT.

This clone has just one count. The V gene is TRBV3-1 (or the pseudogene TRBV3-2), the J gene TRBJ1-2; possibly TRBD1 for D (6 bases). Trimming removed 2 bases at V and 4 bases at J, with 17 bases between. The CDR3 is 16 residues long. The germline gives CDR1 LGHDT, CDR2 YNNKEL (reference sequence). The CDR3 nucleotides read TGTGCCAGCAGCCAAACCCCAGGGGACAAGGGCTATGGCTACACCTTC. It codes for CASSQTPGDKGYGYTF.

This clone was seen a few times. The rearrangement joins TRBV5-1 to TRBJ2-7, with TRBD2 as a possible D gene (6 bases). This CDR3 has 15 amino acids. V was trimmed by 4 bases and J by 0 bases, leaving 14 bases between them. From germline, CDR1 is SGHRS and CDR2 YFSETQ. CDR3 region: CASSPEGLSSYEQYF. The CDR3 DNA reads TGCGCCAGCAGCCCCGAGGGACTGTCCTCCTACGAGCAGTACTTC.

The chain links TRBV24-1 to TRBJ2-5, with D possibly matching TRBD1 (6 bases). CDR3 length: 11 amino acids. From germline, CDR1 is KGHDR and CDR2 SFDVKD. Between the trimmed V and J ends, which lost 10 bases and 6 bases, there was a span of 11 bases. The CDR3 DNA sequence: TGTGCCACAGGGGGTCTAAAGACCCAGTACTTC. Its translation: CATGGLKTQYF.

This clone was seen more than once but under ten times. The V gene is TRBV6-1, the J gene TRBJ2-7; 8 nucleotides agree with TRBD2. This CDR3 is built from 15 residues. V shed 1 base, J shed 5 bases, and the junction held 7 bases outside the gene matches. From germline, CDR1 is MNHNS and CDR2 SASEGT. The CDR3 coding sequence is TGTGCCAGCAGTGAAGAGGTAGCGGGGTTTAACGAGCAGTACTTC. Amino acids: CASSEEVAGFNEQYF.

J is TRBJ1-6 and V is TRBV24-1; tentatively, D is TRBD1 (5 bases). The germline V gene has CDR1 KGHDR and CDR2 SFDVKD. V dropped 5 bases and J dropped 9 bases, with 10 bases sitting between them. This CDR3 region has 13 residues. CDR3 region: CATSGGEFSPLHF. CDR3 DNA: TGTGCCACCAGTGGGGGGGAGTTTTCACCCCTCCACTTT.

The genes are TRBV9 and TRBJ1-2; possibly TRBD1 for D (6 bases). In germline, CDR1 is SGDLS, CDR2 YYNGEE. Trimming removed 3 bases at V and 5 bases at J, with 17 bases between. The CDR3 extends over 15 amino acids. In DNA form, the CDR3 reads TGTGCCAGCAGCGCCTCGAGGGCCCAGGGGTATGGCTACACCTTC. Its translation is CASSASRAQGYGYTF.

This chain joins TRBV30 and TRBJ2-1; 7 positions match TRBD2. Per the germline V gene, CDR1 is GTSNPN and CDR2 is SVGIG (reference sequence). CDR3 size: 14 residues. V gave up 7 bases and J gave up 6 bases; unmatched junction bases: 12. The CDR3 nucleotides are TGTGCCTCCTCCGGATCGGGAGGCACCAATGAGCAGTTCTTC. Its protein is CASSGSGGTNEQFF.